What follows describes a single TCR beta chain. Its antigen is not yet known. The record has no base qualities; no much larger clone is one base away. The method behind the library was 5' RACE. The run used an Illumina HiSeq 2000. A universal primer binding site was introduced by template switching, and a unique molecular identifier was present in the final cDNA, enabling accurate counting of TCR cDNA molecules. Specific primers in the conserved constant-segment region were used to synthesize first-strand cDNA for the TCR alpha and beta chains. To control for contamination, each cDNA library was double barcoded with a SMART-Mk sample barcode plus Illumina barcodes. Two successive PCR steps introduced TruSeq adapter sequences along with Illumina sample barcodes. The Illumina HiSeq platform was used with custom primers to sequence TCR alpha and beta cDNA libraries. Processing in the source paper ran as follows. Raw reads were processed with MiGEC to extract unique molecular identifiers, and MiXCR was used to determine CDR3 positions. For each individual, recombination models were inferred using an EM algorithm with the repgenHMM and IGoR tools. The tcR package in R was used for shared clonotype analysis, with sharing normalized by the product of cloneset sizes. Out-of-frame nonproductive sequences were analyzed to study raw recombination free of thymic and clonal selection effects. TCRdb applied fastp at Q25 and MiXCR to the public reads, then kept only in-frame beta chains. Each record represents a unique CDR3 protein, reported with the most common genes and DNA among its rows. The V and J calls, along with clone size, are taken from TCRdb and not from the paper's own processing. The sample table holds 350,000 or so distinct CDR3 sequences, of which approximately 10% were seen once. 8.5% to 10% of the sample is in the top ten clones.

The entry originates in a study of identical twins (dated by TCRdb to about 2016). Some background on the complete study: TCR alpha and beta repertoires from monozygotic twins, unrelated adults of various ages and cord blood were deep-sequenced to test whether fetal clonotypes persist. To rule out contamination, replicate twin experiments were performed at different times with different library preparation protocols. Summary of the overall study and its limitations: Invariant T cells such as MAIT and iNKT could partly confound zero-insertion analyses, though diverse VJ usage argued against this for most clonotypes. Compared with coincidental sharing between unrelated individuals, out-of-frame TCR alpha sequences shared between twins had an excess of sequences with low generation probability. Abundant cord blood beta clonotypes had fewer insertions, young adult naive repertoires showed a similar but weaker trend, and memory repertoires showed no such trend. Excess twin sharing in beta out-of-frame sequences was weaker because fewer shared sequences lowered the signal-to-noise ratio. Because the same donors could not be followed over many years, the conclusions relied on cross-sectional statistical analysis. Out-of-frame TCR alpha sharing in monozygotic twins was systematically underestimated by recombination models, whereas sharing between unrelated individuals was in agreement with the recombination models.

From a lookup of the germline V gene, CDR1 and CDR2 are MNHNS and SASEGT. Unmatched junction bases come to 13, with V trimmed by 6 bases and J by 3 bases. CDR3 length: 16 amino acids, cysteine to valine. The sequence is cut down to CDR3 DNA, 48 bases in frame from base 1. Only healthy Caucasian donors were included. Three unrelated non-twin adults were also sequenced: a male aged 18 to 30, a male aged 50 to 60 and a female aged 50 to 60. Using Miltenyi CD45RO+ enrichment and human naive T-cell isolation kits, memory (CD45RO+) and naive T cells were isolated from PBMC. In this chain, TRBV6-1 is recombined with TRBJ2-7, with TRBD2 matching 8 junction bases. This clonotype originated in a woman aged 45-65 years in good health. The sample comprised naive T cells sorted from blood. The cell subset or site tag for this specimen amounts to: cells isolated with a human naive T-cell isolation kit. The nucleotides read TGTGCCAGCAGGGAAAAGAGGACTAGCCGCGGCTACGAGCAGTACGTC. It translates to CASREKRTSRGYEQYV.